This T cell receptor beta chain was found in a study of blood T cells in healthy people across ages. Study-level points and caveats: Changes in expanded clonotypes were possibly confounded, as the CMV status of donors was unknown.

No fewer than 5.5 micrograms of total RNA were isolated from every sample. CDR1 is MGHDK, CDR2 SYGVNS, per germline. CDR3 size: 14 residues. The J segment lost 6 bases and the V segment lost 3 bases, leaving 8 bases of the junction unmatched. Comments on this clonotype: The target antigen is unknown.

Together with a sample-barcoded 5' primer, a J-beta primer mix was included in a second PCR lasting about 7 to 12 cycles. Every cDNA molecule bore a tag from a template-switch adaptor containing 12 random nucleotides. TCRdb reanalysed the 5' RACE reads using MiXCR and keeps one entry per CDR3 protein. The table lists just over 800,000 distinct CDR3 sequences, around 62% of them singletons, with 25% to 35% in the top ten. The TCR sequence derives from a man younger than 40 in good health. The sample consisted of blood. The V call is TRBV25-1, the J call TRBJ2-7, with 7 bases fitting TRBD2. The DNA for the CDR3 is TGTGCCAGCAGTGATGGTGTTGGGAGGGGCGAGCAGTACTTC. This codes for CASSDGVGRGEQYF.